Listed below are T cell receptor beta chains from one sample, sequenced in a study of molecular identifiers for immune sequencing clone quantification. TCRdb redid the calling of the PCR reads with MiXCR, one entry per CDR3 protein. The table has approximately 550,000 distinct CDR3 sequences, around 25% seen once. Specimen: naive CD8+ T cells from blood, with Jurkat cell RNA spiked in. The source is a human donor in good health. Some libraries in this study had Jurkat cell RNA spiked in. Each CDR3 is given with its conserved first and last residue. The D gene is left open where the match is weak. Size is stated for part of the rows, as once, few or many counts, or as a class when the clone is expanded.

>TRBV7-2|-|TRBJ2-7|TRBD1
CASSLDRDQYEQYF
TGCGCCAGCAGCTTAGACAGGGACCAATACGAGCAGTACTTC
>TRBV10-3|-|TRBJ2-7|-
CAISDSSDEQYF
TGTGCCATCAGTGATTCCTCGGACGAGCAGTACTTC
>TRBV5-6|-|TRBJ2-3|-
CASSLYKRAALGTDTQYF
TGTGCCAGCAGCTTGTATAAGCGGGCCGCGCTCGGCACAGATACGCAGTATTTT
>TRBV30|few|TRBJ2-7|-
CAWSLGPAYEQYF
TGTGCCTGGAGTCTGGGACCAGCCTACGAGCAGTACTTC
>TRBV12-3/TRBV12-4|few|TRBJ2-2|TRBD2
CASTSPVLGLAGGPGTGELFF
TGTGCCAGCACTAGTCCCGTCTTAGGACTAGCGGGAGGGCCGGGCACCGGGGAGCTGTTTTTT
>TRBV12-5|few|TRBJ1-1|-
CASGLSSMNTEAFF
TGTGCTAGTGGTTTGAGTTCGATGAACACTGAAGCTTTCTTT
>TRBV6-5|many|TRBJ1-2|-
CASSYSIPDYGYTF
TGTGCCAGCAGTTACTCCATCCCGGACTATGGCTACACCTTC
>TRBV20-1|few|TRBJ2-7|TRBD2
CSARSTYGRSYYEQYF
TGCAGTGCTAGATCAACTTACGGGAGGTCATACTACGAGCAGTACTTC
>TRBV29-1|-|TRBJ1-1|-
CSSGGRNAEAFF
TGCAGCTCCGGCGGGAGGAACGCTGAAGCTTTCTTT
>TRBV7-2|few|TRBJ2-5|-
CASSSYTGHQTQYF
TGTGCCAGCAGCTCTTATACAGGTCATCAGACCCAGTACTTC
>TRBV12-3/TRBV12-4|-|TRBJ2-2|-
CASSLPGPGTGELFF
TGTGCCAGCAGTTTACCGGGGCCGGGCACCGGGGAGCTGTTTTTT
>TRBV14|few|TRBJ2-1|-
CASSQRGEWNEQFF
TGTGCCAGCAGCCAAAGGGGCGAGTGGAATGAGCAGTTCTTC
>TRBV4-1|-|TRBJ2-7|-
CASSHHGTLYEQYF
TGCGCCAGCAGCCATCACGGGACGCTCTACGAGCAGTACTTC
>TRBV6-5|many|TRBJ2-7|TRBD2
CASSYSGLAVYEQYF
TGTGCCAGCAGTTACTCAGGACTAGCGGTTTACGAGCAGTACTTC
>TRBV7-9|many|TRBJ2-4|-
CASSLAEGSAKNIQYF
TGTGCCAGCAGCTTAGCGGAGGGCTCGGCCAAAAACATTCAGTACTTC
>TRBV4-3|-|TRBJ2-5|-
CASSQVGVEPQYF
TGCGCCAGCAGCCAAGTCGGAGTGGAGCCCCAGTACTTC
>TRBV5-1|many|TRBJ2-5|TRBD2
CASSLVGSGRGEETQYF
TGCGCCAGCAGCTTGGTCGGTAGCGGGAGAGGTGAAGAGACCCAGTACTTC
>TRBV20-1|few|TRBJ2-7|-
CSARVDCSYEQYF
TGCAGTGCTAGAGTTGACTGCTCCTACGAGCAGTACTTC
>TRBV6-6|few|TRBJ2-1|-
CASSSHPTYNEQFF
TGTGCCAGCAGTTCCCATCCCACCTACAATGAGCAGTTCTTC
>TRBV12-3/TRBV12-4|few|TRBJ1-2|TRBD1
CASSSSHWTGGDYGYTF
TGTGCCAGCAGTTCAAGCCACTGGACAGGGGGGGACTATGGCTACACCTTC
>TRBV13|-|TRBJ2-3|-
CASSHLDPTSTDTQYF
TGTGCCAGCAGCCACCTCGACCCAACTAGCACAGATACGCAGTATTTT
>TRBV29-1|-|TRBJ1-1|TRBD1
CSVTWGLTGAPEAFF
TGCAGCGTGACATGGGGCCTAACAGGGGCCCCAGAAGCTTTCTTT
>TRBV19|few|TRBJ2-3|TRBD2
CASSSLAGVADTQYF
TGTGCCAGTAGCTCACTAGCGGGAGTGGCAGATACGCAGTATTTT
>TRBV5-6|-|TRBJ2-7|-
CASSLLAAGSYNEQYF
TGTGCCAGCAGCTTGTTAGCCGCCGGCTCCTACAATGAGCAGTACTTC
>TRBV29-1|many|TRBJ2-5|-
CSVVPLDRRMAAQYF
TGCAGCGTTGTCCCTTTGGATAGGCGTATGGCGGCCCAGTACTTC
>TRBV7-3|many|TRBJ2-7|-
CASSLSRSGYYEQYF
TGTGCCAGCAGCTTAAGCCGGTCGGGTTACTACGAGCAGTACTTC
>TRBV28|few|TRBJ2-3|TRBD2
CASRTSGGSSTDTQYF
TGTGCCAGCCGGACTAGCGGGGGATCTAGCACAGATACGCAGTATTTT
>TRBV10-2|many|TRBJ2-3|TRBD2
CASRGLAGDTQYF
TGCGCCAGCAGGGGACTAGCGGGGGATACGCAGTATTTT
>TRBV3-2|-|TRBJ2-7|-
CASFPPPF
TGTGCCAGCTTCCCGCCCCCATTC
>TRBV11-3|-|TRBJ1-2|-
CASSLANEGGGLYGYTF
TGTGCCAGCAGCTTAGCTAACGAAGGCGGGGGATTATATGGCTACACCTTC
>TRBV29-1|many|TRBJ1-4|TRBD1
CSAQTGGTNEKLFF
TGCAGCGCTCAGACAGGGGGCACTAATGAAAAACTGTTTTTT
>TRBV5-6|-|TRBJ2-5|-
CASTRVGALLETQYF
TGTGCCAGCACCCGGGTGGGGGCATTGTTAGAGACCCAGTACTTC
>TRBV27|-|TRBJ1-3|-
CASSFKGPGNTIYF
TGTGCCAGCAGCTTTAAGGGGCCAGGAAACACCATATATTTT
>TRBV28|-|TRBJ2-3|-
CASSVSPGWSSGTDTQYF
TGTGCCAGCAGTGTATCCCCGGGGTGGTCTAGCGGCACAGATACGCAGTATTTT
>TRBV4-1|many|TRBJ2-7|-
CASSQARHYEQYF
TGCGCCAGCAGCCAAGCCCGACATTACGAGCAGTACTTC
>TRBV20-1|-|TRBJ2-7|-
CSVEIAAEMIYEQYF
TGCAGTGTTGAGATAGCGGCAGAAATGATCTACGAGCAGTACTTC
>TRBV28|-|TRBJ1-1|TRBD1
CAGRRRQGARNTEAFF
TGTGCCGGCCGTAGGAGACAGGGGGCTAGGAACACTGAAGCTTTCTTT
>TRBV25-1|-|TRBJ1-3|-
CASSEFGTPSGNTIYF
TGTGCCAGCAGTGAATTCGGGACACCCTCGGGAAACACCATATATTTT